This TCR beta chain originates from a study of siplizumab effects on memory and regulatory T cells. Overall study findings and caveats: Apparently key alloresponse contributors, naive T cells also seemed more diverse than memory cells. Siplizumab, the agent tested, significantly reduced alloreactive sequences traceable to unstimulated CD4+ memory cells. Roughly 75-96% of proliferating clones (CD4+ or CD8+) could not be assigned a naive or memory phenotype. Proliferating siplizumab-cultured Tregs lacked confirmed suppressive function.

CDR3 size: 15 residues. Trimming cost V 6 bases and J 4 bases; bases outside gene matches: 9. In germline, CDR1 is MNHEY, CDR2 SVGAGI. The table came from immunoSEQ multiplex PCR; TCRdb's copy has only in-frame clones and leaves some out. The sample gives around 65,000 clones, around 80% of which show up once; roughly 0.4% is in the top ten. Notes on this clone: Its antigen is as yet unknown.

This rearrangement joins TRBV6-5 to TRBJ1-5, with 7 bases aligning to TRBD1. The sequence derives from a human donor in good health. Sequenced: memory CD4+ T cells sorted from blood. The CDR3, as DNA: TGTGCCAGCAGCGGTACAGGGGAGAGAAATCAGCCCCAGCATTTT. Translated: CASSGTGERNQPQHF.